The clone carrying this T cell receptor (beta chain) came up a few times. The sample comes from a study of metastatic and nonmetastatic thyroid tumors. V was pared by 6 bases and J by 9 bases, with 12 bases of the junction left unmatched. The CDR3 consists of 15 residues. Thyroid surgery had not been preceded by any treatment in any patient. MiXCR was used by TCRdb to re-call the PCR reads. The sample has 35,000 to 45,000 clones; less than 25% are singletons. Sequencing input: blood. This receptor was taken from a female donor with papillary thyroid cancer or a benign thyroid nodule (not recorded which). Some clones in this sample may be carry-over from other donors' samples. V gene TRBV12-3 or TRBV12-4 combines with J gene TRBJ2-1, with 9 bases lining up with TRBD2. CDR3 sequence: CASRGTSCTLGEQFF. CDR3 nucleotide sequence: TGTGCCAGCAGGGGGACTAGCTGTACCCTGGGTGAGCAGTTCTTC.